This TCR beta chain appears in the sequencing data of a study of blood T cell repertoires in COVID-19. Study details: Samples of COVID-19 (acute and convalescent) were obtained from the United States, Italy and Spain.

In the study's own analysis: Using reference gene primer amplification, nucleated cell counts were estimated. Using immunoSEQ multiplex PCR, the repertoire was profiled, and TCRdb retains in-frame clones only, with some absent. V, J and clone size are taken as reported in that table, and D and trimming were inferred from the DNA itself. Of 72,000 or so clones detected, approximately 89% appear once; the ten largest clones hold around 6.1%. The V gene end was trimmed by 6 bases and the J gene end by 8 bases; junction bases not matched to a gene: 22. Germline V gene sequence: CDR1 MGHDK, CDR2 SYGVNS. This CDR3 region has 18 residues.

Sequences were obtained from peripheral blood. The TCR comes from a man aged 50-60 years with active COVID-19. The chain uses TRBV25-1 and TRBJ1-1, with 9 nucleotides matching TRBD1. This chain's CDR3 is CASRRGTGNGVSVKEAFF. For the CDR3, the DNA is TGTGCCAGCAGGAGGGGGACAGGGAATGGGGTTTCGGTGAAAGAAGCTTTCTTT.